The 23 T cell receptor beta chains below come from one sample, sequenced in a study of cytotoxic CD8 clonotypes in ibrutinib-treated CLL. Only in-frame clones appear in the TCRdb table, and some are missing; sequencing was by immunoSEQ multiplex PCR. The table lists 130,000 or so clones, approximately 81% of them singletons. The material was PBMCs, obtained after 24 months of ibrutinib treatment. The receptors here all came from a human donor with chronic lymphocytic leukemia.

In its sample, this clone was seen once. The CDR3 loop reads CASSYPPWTAGPLHF. CDR3 nucleotides: TGTGCCAGCAGTTACCCCCCGTGGACAGCGGGACCCCTCCACTTT. The V and J genes are TRBV6-5 and TRBJ1-6; D is possibly TRBD1 (6 bases). The V gene lost 2 bases and the J gene lost 12 bases, with 17 bases spanning the gap. The germline gives CDR1 MNHEY, CDR2 SVGAGI. This CDR3 spans 15 amino acids.

J is TRBJ1-4 and V is TRBV7-9; TRBD1 agrees at 7 bases. CDR1 and CDR2 (germline): SEHNR, FQNEAQ (reference sequence). The CDR3 sequence is 17 residues long. The V and J ends lost 2 bases and 0 bases, in that order; junction bases with no gene match: 6. DNA for the CDR3: TGTGCCAGCAGCTTATGGCTCGGACAGGCAACTAATGAAAAACTGTTTTTT. Amino acids: CASSLWLGQATNEKLFF.

The chain carries TRBV2 and TRBJ2-2; D unresolved. This CDR3 is 15 amino acids long. Per the germline V gene, CDR1 is SNHLY and CDR2 is FYNNEI. V was shortened by 2 bases and J by 3 bases, with 10 bases between the two germline ends. Here the CDR3 reads CASSENTGYTGELFF. The CDR3 nucleotides are TGTGCCAGCAGTGAAAATACGGGTTACACCGGGGAGCTGTTTTTT.

V and J are TRBV5-1 and TRBJ2-5, with 9 bases matching TRBD2. The junction had 8 bases not matched to a gene; V was cut back by 0 bases and J by 5 bases. Germline lookup yields CDR1 SGHRS and CDR2 YFSETQ. The CDR3 sequence is 16 residues long. CDR3 sequence: CASSLVARGGRETQYF. The CDR3 DNA reads as TGCGCCAGCAGCTTGGTAGCGCGGGGGGGCCGGGAGACCCAGTACTTC.

The chain combines TRBV7-9 with TRBJ1-1, with 12 bases that match TRBD1. The germline V gene has CDR1 SEHNR and CDR2 FQNEAQ (reference sequence). CDR3 length: 15 amino acids. J lost 7 bases, V lost 5 bases, and 8 bases had no gene match. The CDR3 spells CASSPRDRGPNEAFF. CDR3 bases: TGTGCCAGCAGCCCCCGGGACAGGGGGCCAAATGAAGCTTTCTTT.

J is TRBJ1-2 and V is TRBV5-1; TRBD1 might be the D (5 bases). The CDR3 has 14 amino acids. In germline, CDR1 is SGHRS, CDR2 YFSETQ. V was cut by 1 base and J by 7 bases, with 14 bases left in between. The CDR3 reads CASSLKSRDLGYTF. The DNA of the CDR3 is TGCGCCAGCAGCTTGAAGTCCCGGGACCTTGGCTACACCTTC.

In its sample, this clone was seen a few times. V is TRBV15 and J is TRBJ2-3; 8 positions match TRBD1. Germline V lookup: CDR1 LNHNV, CDR2 YYDKDF (reference sequence). V shed 3 bases, J shed 2 bases, and the junction held 7 bases outside the gene matches. CDR3 length: 16 amino acids. As DNA, the CDR3 is TGTGCCACCAGCAGCCTATGGACAGGGACCACAGATACGCAGTATTTT. Translating it yields CATSSLWTGTTDTQYF.

The chain uses TRBV7-2 and TRBJ1-1, with 7 bases fitting TRBD1. V lost 5 bases, J lost 7 bases, and 7 bases stayed unmatched. This CDR3 region has 13 residues. Germline V gene sequence: CDR1 SGHTA, CDR2 FQGNSA. CDR3 coding DNA: TGTGCCAGCAGCATAAGGGGACAGATTGAAGCTTTCTTT. It yields the protein CASSIRGQIEAFF.

This clone occurred a few times. The chain joins TRBV5-1 to TRBJ2-5; no firm D call. Trimming cost V 1 base and J 1 base, with 11 bases left between them. The CDR3 has 15 residues. Germline CDR1 is SGHRS and CDR2 is YFSETQ. This CDR3 reads CASSLNPAPQETQYF. CDR3 sequence (DNA): TGCGCCAGCAGCTTGAATCCGGCTCCCCAAGAGACCCAGTACTTC.

This clone turned up a few times. V usage is TRBV7-2 and J usage is TRBJ1-6; 8 bases are shared with TRBD1. V trimming: 5 bases; J trimming: 8 bases; junction bases outside the gene matches: 8. The CDR3 totals 15 residues. CDR1 is SGHTA and CDR2 is FQGNSA in the germline V gene. The CDR3 sequence is CASSLEAGGDSPLHF. CDR3 sequence (DNA): TGTGCCAGCAGCCTAGAAGCAGGGGGCGATTCACCCCTCCACTTT.

V and J are TRBV11-2 and TRBJ2-7; D might be TRBD1 (5 bases). This CDR3 has 11 residues. In germline, CDR1 is SGHAT, CDR2 FQNNGV. Trimming took 5 bases from V and 6 from J, leaving 8 bases between them. Here the CDR3 reads CASSDSLEQYF. DNA of the CDR3: TGTGCCAGCAGCGACAGTCTCGAGCAGTACTTC.

The genes are TRBV6-5 and TRBJ2-3; 10 bases map to TRBD2. Germline V gene lookup returns CDR1 MNHEY and CDR2 SVGAGI. Trimming removed 6 bases from V and 1 base from J; junction bases left unmatched: 4. This CDR3 region has 15 residues. CDR3 in DNA: TGTGCCAGCAGGATAGCGGGGGGACGCACAGATACGCAGTATTTT. It specifies CASRIAGGRTDTQYF.

CDR3: CAWNRATNEKLFF. CDR3 DNA: TGTGCCTGGAATCGGGCAACTAATGAAAAACTGTTTTTT. The J gene is TRBJ1-4, the V gene TRBV30, with D unresolved. V shed 4 bases and J shed 0 bases, with 6 bases lying between them. CDR3 length equals 13 residues. Germline-derived CDR1 and CDR2 are GTSNPN and SVGIG (reference sequence).

This clone was recorded a few times. The chain has TRBV28 and TRBJ1-4; no reliable D call. V lost 5 bases and J lost 12, with 13 bases in between. This CDR3 is built from 12 residues. Germline V gene data show CDR1 as MDHEN and CDR2 as SYDVKM. The CDR3 loop reads CASSLPGRQLFF. The CDR3 nucleotides read TGTGCCAGCAGTCTACCCGGCAGACAACTGTTTTTT.

DNA for the CDR3: TGTGCCAGTAGTGGGTCTCGATGGGGGGGCCGGGGCTACACCTTC. It translates to CASSGSRWGGRGYTF. This sequence joins TRBV19 and TRBJ1-2; D is perhaps TRBD1 (6 bases). Germline V gene data show CDR1 as LNHDA and CDR2 as SQIVND (reference sequence). Trimming left V 5 bases short and J 8 bases short, with 21 bases between. This CDR3 has 15 amino acids.

The sample holds a few counts of this clone. This chain connects TRBV5-8 to TRBJ1-1; D call uncertain. This CDR3 comprises 13 residues. Germline CDR1 reads SGHTS; CDR2 reads YDEGEE. V lost 2 bases to trimming and J lost 7 bases, with 12 bases between them. For the CDR3, the DNA is TGTGCCAGCAGCTTCACATACGAGGGTGAAGCTTTCTTT. It translates to CASSFTYEGEAFF.

This clone was seen only a few times. The chain carries TRBV4-3 and TRBJ2-7; D is possibly TRBD1 or TRBD2 (5 bases each). The V end lost 4 bases, the J end lost 2 bases, and 15 bases lay between the germline ends. The CDR3 has 15 amino acids. Germline CDR1 is LGHNA and CDR2 is YSLEER. CDR3 nucleotides: TGCGCCAGCAGCCGTGGGACCAAAACCACCTACGAGCAGTACTTC. Protein product: CASSRGTKTTYEQYF.

The rearrangement joins TRBV5-1 to TRBJ1-1, with a possible D match to TRBD1 (5 bases). V was trimmed by 0 bases and J by 5 bases, leaving 14 bases between them. Per the germline V gene, CDR1 is SGHRS and CDR2 is YFSETQ. This CDR3 has 15 residues. In nucleotides, the CDR3 is TGCGCCAGCAGCTTGGGTGGAGGAAGGGGAACTGAAGCTTTCTTT. It codes for CASSLGGGRGTEAFF.

This rearrangement joins TRBV7-2 to TRBJ2-3; D uncertain. This CDR3 region has 11 residues. V was trimmed by 4 bases and J by 6 bases, leaving 5 bases between them. The germline gives CDR1 SGHTA, CDR2 FQGNSA. The CDR3 sequence is CASSSRDTQYF. The CDR3 DNA reads as TGTGCCAGCAGCTCCAGGGATACGCAGTATTTT.

The V gene is TRBV18, the J gene TRBJ1-3; weak D call: TRBD1 (5 bases). The CDR3 covers 17 residues. With 3 bases removed from V and 0 bases from J, the gap between germline ends came to 15 bases. The V gene's germline CDR1 is KGHSH and CDR2 LQKENI. CDR3: CASSPSPGLRSGNTIYF. The CDR3 DNA reads TGTGCCAGCTCACCCAGTCCGGGACTACGCTCTGGAAACACCATATATTTT.

As regards this clone: The same CDR3 can be traced to other DNA sequences in this sample. The chain recombines TRBV5-1 with TRBJ1-4; D might be TRBD1 (6 bases). Germline V lookup: CDR1 SGHRS, CDR2 YFSETQ. The CDR3 is 14 residues long. V lost 0 bases, J lost 5 bases, and 8 bases lay in between. The CDR3 DNA is TGCGCCAGCAGCTTGGGTCAGGGGAATGAAAAACTGTTTTTT. Translated, it gives CASSLGQGNEKLFF.

J is TRBJ2-3 and V is TRBV5-1; D may be TRBD1 (6 bases). The CDR3 has 15 amino acids. Trimming removed 3 bases from V and 3 bases from J, with 14 bases in between. Germline V gives CDR1 SGHRS, CDR2 YFSETQ. CDR3 in DNA: TGCGCCAGCAGCTCCCCTACAGGGCTTACAGATACGCAGTATTTT. This sequence encodes CASSSPTGLTDTQYF.

CDR3 amino acids: CASRRRTGGYTEAFF. CDR3 DNA sequence: TGTGCCAGCAGGAGAAGGACAGGGGGCTACACTGAAGCTTTCTTT. The chain uses TRBV28 and TRBJ1-1; 11 nucleotides match TRBD1. V was clipped by 6 bases and J by 3 bases; unmatched bases: 6. The V gene's germline CDR1 is MDHEN and CDR2 SYDVKM. The CDR3 contains 15 residues.